The rows below give T cell receptor beta chains drawn from one sample of a study of shared clonotypes between healthy human individuals. The method was immunoSEQ multiplex PCR; TCRdb's version includes in-frame clones alone and lacks a portion of them. The sample lists 2 million to 3 million clones, about 92% occurring once. Sequenced input: naive CD4+ T cells sorted from blood. The receptors derive from a man in his late teens or twenties in good health. The CDR3 runs from the conserved cysteine through the conserved F or W. Each record gives: J gene, D gene, V gene, CDR3 length, CDR3 protein. The D gene is left open where the match is weak.

j_gene: TRBJ2-2
d_gene: NA
v_gene: TRBV5-4
len: 13
CDR3aa: CASSLYRAGELFF

j_gene: TRBJ2-2
d_gene: TRBD1
v_gene: TRBV7-9
len: 15
CDR3aa: CASSRTGDLTGELFF

j_gene: TRBJ2-4
d_gene: TRBD1
v_gene: TRBV5-1
len: 16
CDR3aa: CASSRSKQGAKNIQYF

j_gene: TRBJ2-4
d_gene: NA
v_gene: TRBV18
len: 16
CDR3aa: CASSPPQGPFKNIQYF

j_gene: TRBJ2-3
d_gene: NA
v_gene: TRBV11-1
len: 13
CDR3aa: CASLSPSKDTQYF

j_gene: TRBJ1-2
d_gene: NA
v_gene: TRBV7-9
len: 13
CDR3aa: CASSSGDNYGYTF

j_gene: TRBJ2-2
d_gene: NA
v_gene: TRBV5-1
len: 12
CDR3aa: CASRGNTGELFF

j_gene: TRBJ2-7
d_gene: TRBD1
v_gene: TRBV27
len: 16
CDR3aa: CASTVNRGRGIYEQYF

j_gene: TRBJ2-6
d_gene: NA
v_gene: TRBV5-1
len: 15
CDR3aa: CASSSLTGHLNVLTF

j_gene: TRBJ2-7
d_gene: TRBD1
v_gene: TRBV6-5
len: 15
CDR3aa: CASSYRDRGIYEQYF

j_gene: TRBJ2-3
d_gene: TRBD1
v_gene: TRBV6-1
len: 14
CDR3aa: CASSWTGFTDTQYF

j_gene: TRBJ2-3
d_gene: NA
v_gene: TRBV5-4
len: 18
CDR3aa: CASSPELLRARSTDTQYF

j_gene: TRBJ2-7
d_gene: NA
v_gene: TRBV5-5
len: 15
CDR3aa: CASSRQSTVSYEQYF

j_gene: TRBJ1-2
d_gene: NA
v_gene: TRBV9
len: 13
CDR3aa: CASSVESNYGYTF

j_gene: TRBJ2-3
d_gene: NA
v_gene: TRBV19
len: 14
CDR3aa: CASSTPGHTDTQYF

j_gene: TRBJ2-7
d_gene: NA
v_gene: TRBV21-1
len: 12
CDR3aa: CASTPFSYEQYF

j_gene: TRBJ1-2
d_gene: TRBD1
v_gene: TRBV7-9
len: 13
CDR3aa: CASSLRTGVGYTF

j_gene: TRBJ2-4
d_gene: NA
v_gene: TRBV13
len: 14
CDR3aa: CASSLLAKKNIQYF

j_gene: TRBJ1-2
d_gene: NA
v_gene: TRBV25-1
len: 11
CDR3aa: CASSFNYGYTF

j_gene: TRBJ1-2
d_gene: TRBD1
v_gene: TRBV7-2
len: 15
CDR3aa: CASSLTDRGQVGYTF

j_gene: TRBJ1-5
d_gene: NA
v_gene: TRBV30
len: 14
CDR3aa: CAWSVLSSNQPQHF

j_gene: TRBJ2-1
d_gene: NA
v_gene: TRBV4-1
len: 16
CDR3aa: CASSQLSMESYNEQFF

j_gene: TRBJ1-6
d_gene: NA
v_gene: TRBV7-2
len: 16
CDR3aa: CASSPRDGSLHSPLHF

j_gene: TRBJ2-2
d_gene: TRBD1
v_gene: TRBV18
len: 14
CDR3aa: CASSPTGWTGELFF

j_gene: TRBJ2-7
d_gene: TRBD2
v_gene: TRBV18
len: 17
CDR3aa: CASSPRGTSGLLNEQYF

j_gene: TRBJ2-7
d_gene: TRBD1
v_gene: TRBV6-5
len: 15
CDR3aa: CASSYPGTGLSEQYF

j_gene: NA
d_gene: TRBD2
v_gene: TRBV5-6
len: 16
CDR3aa: CASSEDPSGSQYEQYF

j_gene: TRBJ2-1
d_gene: NA
v_gene: TRBV10-2
len: 15
CDR3aa: CASSEFPGSYNEQFF

j_gene: TRBJ2-5
d_gene: TRBD2
v_gene: TRBV2
len: 13
CDR3aa: CASLGGGQETQYF

j_gene: TRBJ1-4
d_gene: NA
v_gene: TRBV6-1
len: 15
CDR3aa: CASSDMEVQVEKLFF

j_gene: TRBJ2-2
d_gene: NA
v_gene: TRBV29-1
len: 13
CDR3aa: CSVSPGGTGELFF

j_gene: TRBJ2-7
d_gene: TRBD2
v_gene: TRBV5-4
len: 15
CDR3aa: CASSLGGRAPYEQYF

j_gene: TRBJ2-2
d_gene: TRBD2
v_gene: TRBV5-1
len: 16
CDR3aa: CASSPGTSGRAGELFF

j_gene: TRBJ2-3
d_gene: NA
v_gene: TRBV7-2
len: 14
CDR3aa: CASSLVAATDTQYF

j_gene: TRBJ2-1
d_gene: TRBD2
v_gene: TRBV2
len: 15
CDR3aa: CASSVGGSSYNEQFF

j_gene: TRBJ2-1
d_gene: NA
v_gene: TRBV11-2
len: 14
CDR3aa: CASSYDRAYNEQFF

j_gene: TRBJ1-1
d_gene: TRBD1
v_gene: TRBV6-5
len: 15
CDR3aa: CASRPGGGSNTEAFF

j_gene: TRBJ1-1
d_gene: NA
v_gene: TRBV5-1
len: 12
CDR3aa: CASSFRNTEAFF

j_gene: TRBJ2-1
d_gene: TRBD1
v_gene: TRBV18
len: 14
CDR3aa: CASSPSGQGDEQFF

j_gene: TRBJ2-2
d_gene: NA
v_gene: TRBV18
len: 15
CDR3aa: CASSQSETNTGELFF

j_gene: TRBJ1-1
d_gene: NA
v_gene: TRBV11-2
len: 15
CDR3aa: CASSLDQVGVTEAFF

j_gene: TRBJ2-2
d_gene: NA
v_gene: TRBV5-1
len: 16
CDR3aa: CASRWGLEISTGELFF

j_gene: TRBJ2-7
d_gene: NA
v_gene: TRBV6-1
len: 14
CDR3aa: CASNPWATGDEQYF

j_gene: TRBJ1-3
d_gene: NA
v_gene: TRBV9
len: 14
CDR3aa: CASSQNPTGNTIYF

j_gene: TRBJ1-3
d_gene: NA
v_gene: TRBV4-3
len: 17
CDR3aa: CASSPLAAAVSGNTIYF

j_gene: TRBJ1-2
d_gene: NA
v_gene: TRBV10-3
len: 12
CDR3aa: CAIQAFPNGYTF

j_gene: TRBJ2-6
d_gene: TRBD1
v_gene: TRBV11-2
len: 18
CDR3aa: CASSLGSGGNSGANVLTF

j_gene: TRBJ1-2
d_gene: NA
v_gene: TRBV9
len: 14
CDR3aa: CASSIRRVDYGYTF

j_gene: TRBJ1-3
d_gene: NA
v_gene: TRBV5-1
len: 16
CDR3aa: CASSLRTDSPGNTIYF

j_gene: TRBJ2-7
d_gene: TRBD1
v_gene: TRBV19
len: 15
CDR3aa: CASSRTGGESYEQYF

j_gene: TRBJ2-4
d_gene: TRBD1
v_gene: TRBV2
len: 15
CDR3aa: CANPGTGFGKNIQYF

j_gene: TRBJ1-2
d_gene: NA
v_gene: TRBV7-9
len: 13
CDR3aa: CASSSTGHNGYTF

j_gene: TRBJ2-2
d_gene: NA
v_gene: TRBV30
len: 12
CDR3aa: CASQENTGELFF